This entry concerns a single T cell receptor beta chain. No cognate antigen has been identified for it. Base qualities are not at hand, and no much larger clone is one base apart. This specimen comes from a study of Tregs in tolerant kidney transplant recipients (dated by TCRdb to about 2019). Regarding the study in general: TCRbeta sequencing was used in the study to identify donor-specific regulatory T cells before combined kidney and bone marrow transplantation, and the identified cells were then tracked after transplant. In a few healthy controls, several methods of expanding Tregs specific for an allogeneic donor were compared by TCRbeta repertoire sequencing.

What the work shows at the level of the full study, not this receptor alone: The most biologically relevant and donor-specific TCRbeta repertoire appeared to be identified by expanding Tregs with activated donor B cells. The study was limited by small patient numbers, and the findings need validation in larger populations and under other immunosuppression protocols. Biological reproducibility was not directly assessed, although technical replication error appeared to be minimal.

Thawed PBMCs were FACS-sorted into unstimulated Tregs (CD4+CD25+CD127-), CD4+ non-Tregs (CD4+CD25-), CD4 cells and CD8 cells. Blood from healthy controls was obtained either from healthy volunteers or as purchased buffy coats. Healthy control blood was processed to PBMCs by Ficoll density gradient and cryopreserved, and patient PBMCs were collected before and after transplant. For TCRbeta CDR3 sequencing, genomic DNA was extracted from sorted cells using the QIAGEN DNeasy Blood and Tissue Kit. High-throughput TCRbeta CDR3 sequencing, including PCR amplification with bias correction and internal controls, was performed commercially through immunoSEQ. On the study's bioinformatics: Unique productive TCRbeta sequences were defined by CDR3 nucleotide sequence when primers matched and otherwise by CDR3 amino acid sequence together with Vbeta and Jbeta genes. Sorting error was corrected by removing sequences shared between sorted populations at a frequency ratio of 2:1 or less, and the remaining shared sequences were assigned to the higher population. A sequence counted as donor-reactive if, in CFSE-low cells, the sequence had a frequency of at least 0.01% and was expanded at least 5-fold compared with unstimulated cells. Jensen-Shannon divergence calculated on the top 100 TCRbeta sequences ranked by frequency was used to measure repertoire divergence. When a sample had multiple sequencing runs, each run was corrected for sorting error separately and the runs were then pooled. This immuneACCESS table, as held by TCRdb, lists in-frame sequences with V and J called but not all clones. Of the missing ones, under half trace to an unresolved V gene in checked studies; the others have no known cause. The V and J calls and clone size are taken from that table; D and trimming were inferred from the DNA. The sample table lists roughly 250,000 clones, about 80% of them with a count of one. The ten largest make up less than 0.75% of the sample.

The CDR3 holds 13 amino acids from the cysteine to the phenylalanine. Kept here is only the CDR3 DNA, which spans 39 bases and is read in frame from base 1. Cut back by 10 bases and 0 bases, the V and J ends lie 12 bases apart. CDR1 and CDR2 are read off the germline V gene (reference sequence) as MNHNY and SVGAGI. The chain is encoded by TRBV6-6 joined to TRBJ1-1; TRBD1 might be the D gene, on 6 matching bases. The material sequenced was CD4+ T cells from blood. This TCR was sampled from a human donor in good health. DNA sequence: TGTGCCACCAAGGACAGTATGAACACTGAAGCTTTCTTT. The encoded protein is CATKDSMNTEAFF.